This T cell receptor (beta chain) is from a study of T cell repertoires in aging, cancer and after chemotherapy. Overall study context: Six age groups, ranging from 30 or younger to 70 or older, included the donors. Clear clonal overlap appeared across healthy donor samples taken over several months to years. Overall study findings and caveats: No conclusions about immunological memory after chemotherapy can be drawn from the repertoire data. Across the chemotherapy interval, each cancer cohort showed higher median generation probability, suggesting thymic rebound.

By sample fraction, this clonotype is medium-sized. Antigen specificity is unknown. Amplification of TCR beta used genomic DNA extracted from peripheral blood. The CDR3 is 12 residues long. The germline V gene encodes CDR1 SQVTM and CDR2 ANQGSEA. The ends were cut back, 3 bases at V and 6 bases at J, with 11 bases in the middle. Rearranged V-D-J TRB sequences were amplified with a mixed TRB-A/B primer pool. TCRdb re-derived calls from the multiplex PCR reads in MiXCR, one entry per CDR3 protein. Of approximately 10,000 distinct CDR3 sequences listed, under 30% are singletons. This TCR was sampled from a human donor in good health. This chain links TRBV29-1 with TRBJ1-1; D unclear. The sequencing sample was made of blood. CDR3 sequence (DNA): TGCAGCGTTGATTCTGGCTCCGCTGAAGCTTTCTTT. Amino acids: CSVDSGSAEAFF.